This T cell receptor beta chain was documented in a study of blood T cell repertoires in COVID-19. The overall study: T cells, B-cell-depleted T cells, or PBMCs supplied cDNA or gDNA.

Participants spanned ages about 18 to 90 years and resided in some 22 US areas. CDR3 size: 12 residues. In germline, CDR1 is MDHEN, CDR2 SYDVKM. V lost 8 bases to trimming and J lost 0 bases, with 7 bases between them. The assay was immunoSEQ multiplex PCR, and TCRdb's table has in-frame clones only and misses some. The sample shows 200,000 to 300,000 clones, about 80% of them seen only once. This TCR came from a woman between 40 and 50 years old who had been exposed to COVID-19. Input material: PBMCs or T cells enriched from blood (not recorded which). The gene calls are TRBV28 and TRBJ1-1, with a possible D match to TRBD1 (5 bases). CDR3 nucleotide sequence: TGTGCCAGCGGGGCAGTGAACACTGAAGCTTTCTTT. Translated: CASGAVNTEAFF.